The clone carrying this T cell receptor (beta chain) has a count of ten or more. TCRdb independently ran MiXCR on the RT-PCR reads; one entry per CDR3 protein. Here the sample spans almost 250,000 distinct CDR3 sequences, less than 15% being singletons. The sample belongs to a study of response to subunit inactivated influenza vaccine. Trimming took 1 base from V and 1 from J, leaving 7 bases between them. The germline V gene has CDR1 SEHNR and CDR2 FQNEAQ (reference sequence). This CDR3 contains 14 residues. The chain couples TRBV7-9 to TRBJ2-5; no clear D gene. This TCR was sampled from a man in his fifties or sixties who received an inactivated influenza vaccine. The sequences come from non-naive T cells sorted from PBMCs, collected 14 days before vaccination. The CDR3 DNA reads TGTGCCAGCAGCTTAGACAGAGGCCAAGAGACCCAGTACTTC. Protein sequence: CASSLDRGQETQYF.